This T cell receptor beta chain was obtained from a study of beta chain features in type 1 diabetes. Study overall: Cell yields, age and gender were similar between patients and healthy donors. Study observations and caveats: There was no resolution here of whether HLA type influences TCRB rearrangement.

With regard to this clone: As yet, its antigen is unknown.

The CDR3 contains 12 residues. Germline V gene data show CDR1 as SGDLS and CDR2 as YYNGEE. Trimming removed 3 bases at V and 10 bases at J, with 12 bases between. The study reverse transcribed the entire isolated RNA, so it sequenced expressed TCRB transcripts. Naive, central memory and regulatory T cell samples averaged around 3.3 million reads. TCRdb keeps only in-frame clones here, not all; method: immunoSEQ multiplex PCR. Among about 150,000 clones listed, 11% were seen once. The receptor was isolated from a young man in good health. The gene calls are TRBV9 and TRBJ2-3; D remains ambiguous. The specimen was central memory CD4+ T cells from blood. The CDR3 DNA sequence: TGTGCCAGCAGCGCCGACTTCTTAGCGCAGTATTTT. This sequence encodes CASSADFLAQYF.